The clone carrying this T cell receptor (beta chain) has only one observation. Its antigen is unidentified. The entry originates in a study of cytomegalovirus exposure and HLA in healthy donors. CDR3 length: 13 amino acids. Between the trimmed V and J ends, which lost 2 bases and 5 bases, there was a span of 6 bases. Looked up from germline, CDR1 is WSHSY and CDR2 is SAAADI. Primers: 60 Vbeta forward and 13 Jbeta reverse. The protocol was immunoSEQ multiplex PCR, while the TCRdb copy is restricted to in-frame clones and leaves out a portion. The profile shows more than 140,000 clones, almost 85% of them singletons. Healthy bone marrow donors formed the donor group. Study findings and constraints: The authors later found HLA-associated TCR beta chains more clonally expanded than equally common others. In vitro assays verified that three CMV-associated chains recognized CMV antigens specifically.

The sample was PBMCs. This receptor was identified in a man aged 18 to 30 in good health and CMV-seropositive. V and J are TRBV10-2 and TRBJ2-2; D may be TRBD1 (6 bases). The CDR3 coding sequence is TGCGCCAGCAGTGAGCAGGGGACCGGGGAGCTGTTTTTT. The encoded protein is CASSEQGTGELFF.